This TCR beta chain was documented in a study of blood T cell repertoires in COVID-19. Study-level information: Acute and convalescent COVID-19 samples came from the United States, Italy and Spain.

The V gene end was trimmed by 10 bases and the J gene end by 4 bases; junction bases not matched to a gene: 7. This CDR3 is built from 13 residues. Germline V gene lookup returns CDR1 LNHDA and CDR2 SQIVND (reference sequence). Per the original data handling: For nucleated cells, counts were estimated from reference gene primer amplification. The table came from immunoSEQ multiplex PCR; TCRdb's copy has only in-frame clones and leaves some out. V and J calls and clone size come straight from that table; D and trimming were deduced from the DNA. In the table there are about 220,000 clones, over 70% of which are singletons.

The receptor's source is a woman aged 45-65 years with acute or convalescent COVID-19. The chain couples TRBV19 to TRBJ2-1, with 7 bases aligning to TRBD1. Sequencing was carried out using peripheral blood. In nucleotides, the CDR3 is TGTGCCACTTCCGGGACAGTTTACAATGAGCAGTTCTTC. This codes for CATSGTVYNEQFF.